This T cell receptor (beta chain) was identified in a study of T cells in narcolepsy. On the study more broadly: Healthy controls were enrolled alongside patients with narcolepsy type 1 or type 2. Broader study findings: Comparing one patient's CSF and blood CD4+ clonotypes highlighted HCRT- and TRIB2-specific autoreactive clonotypes. Autoreactive clonotypes reportedly recurred in blood of same and different patients, not controls.

This CDR3 comprises 16 residues. CDR1 is SGHVS, CDR2 FNYEAQ, per germline. V shed 5 bases and J 4 bases; nucleotides not matched to a gene: 10. In regard to this clone: What it recognizes is unknown.

TCRdb keeps only in-frame clones here, not all; method: immunoSEQ multiplex PCR. The sample holds 30,000 to 35,000 clones, approximately 79% seen once. The TCR sequence derives from a human donor in good health. The specimen was memory (CD45RA-) CD4+ T cells from blood. This chain links TRBV7-6 with TRBJ2-5; 10 bases are a match to TRBD2. CDR3 amino acids: CASSPLAGDRIETQYF. Written as DNA, the CDR3 is TGTGCCAGCAGCCCCCTAGCGGGAGATAGAATAGAGACCCAGTACTTC.